Below are 14 T cell receptor beta chains sequenced from a single sample in a study of T cells after yellow fever vaccination. Each CDR3 protein gets one entry after TCRdb re-called the 5' RACE reads with MiXCR. Of approximately 120,000 distinct CDR3 sequences detected, 7.4% appear once; the ten largest clones hold around 2.7%. The sample consisted of CD4+ T cells sorted from PBMCs, taken less than 11 days after the first yellow fever vaccination. The receptors shown here come from a man aged 18 to 29 who received the YFV17D yellow fever vaccine.

This clonotype appeared many times. This chain uses TRBV4-2 with TRBJ2-5; 7 nucleotides match TRBD2. Germline CDR1 is LGHNA and CDR2 is YNFKEQ. The CDR3 contains 17 residues. J was trimmed by 3 bases and V by 2 bases; bases with no gene match: 12. The CDR3 DNA sequence: TGTGCCAGCAGCCAACCCCCGAGGCGGGGGAGGGAAGAGACCCAGTACTTC. Its protein product is CASSQPPRRGREETQYF.

This clonotype was observed a handful of times. V usage is TRBV7-9 and J usage is TRBJ2-5, with 9 bases fitting TRBD2. This CDR3 region has 15 residues. J was trimmed by 4 bases and V by 5 bases; bases with no gene match: 8. From germline, CDR1 is SEHNR and CDR2 FQNEAQ (reference sequence). CDR3 in amino acids: CASSAGLRGGETQYF. The CDR3 region has the DNA TGTGCCAGCAGCGCGGGGCTGCGGGGGGGAGAGACCCAGTACTTC.

The chain is built from TRBV7-2 and TRBJ2-7, with TRBD1 as a possible D gene (6 bases). CDR3 length: 11 amino acids. Germline loops: CDR1 SGHTA, CDR2 FQGNSA. Trimming left V 5 bases short and J 6 bases short, with 8 bases between. Here the CDR3 reads CASSPRGEQYF. CDR3 DNA sequence: TGTGCCAGCAGCCCCAGGGGCGAGCAGTACTTC. Combining the CDR3 with reference TRBV7-2 and TRBJ2-7 gives the whole variable domain GAGVSQSPSNKVTEKGKDVELRCDPISGHTALYWYRQSLGQGLEFLIYFQGNSAPDKSGLPSDRFSAERTGGSVSTLTIQRTQQEDSAVYLCASSPRGEQYFGPGTRLTVT.

This clonotype was detected ten times or more. The chain employs TRBV7-2 and TRBJ1-6; D is undetermined. Germline values: CDR1 SGHTA, CDR2 FQGNSA. Trimming cost V 1 base and J 11 bases, with 15 bases left between them. CDR3 size: 15 residues. CDR3 amino acids: CASSLGFGPVAPLHF. In nucleotides, the CDR3 is TGTGCCAGCAGCTTAGGGTTTGGGCCCGTGGCACCCCTCCACTTT.

This clonotype was observed many times. The chain uses TRBV5-1 and TRBJ2-7; the D is unclear. The CDR3 runs 13 residues. Germline CDR1 SGHRS, CDR2 YFSETQ. Trimming took 0 bases from V and 6 from J, leaving 10 bases between them. The CDR3 nucleotides read TGCGCCAGCAGCTTGGGTCAACTTTCCGAGCAGTACTTC. This codes for CASSLGQLSEQYF.

The CDR3 bases are TGTGCCACCTCAGCGGGGGGATCCTCTTACAATGAGCAGTTCTTC. Encoded protein: CATSAGGSSYNEQFF. The rearrangement joins TRBV15 to TRBJ2-1; 9 nucleotides line up with TRBD2. CDR1 is LNHNV and CDR2 is YYDKDF in the germline V gene (reference sequence). With 8 bases clipped from V and 4 bases from J, the junction kept 9 bases outside the gene matches. CDR3 length equals 15 residues.

This clonotype was picked up many times. The chain is built from TRBV12-3 or TRBV12-4 and TRBJ2-2; D may be TRBD1 (5 bases). The CDR3 sequence is 11 residues long. The ends were cut back, 6 bases at V and 6 bases at J, with 5 bases in the middle. For the CDR3, the DNA is TGTGCCAGCAGCAGGGCCGGGGAGCTGTTTTTT. Protein sequence: CASSRAGELFF.

This clonotype was counted at least ten times. The chain combines TRBV20-1 with TRBJ1-1; D call uncertain. V lost 5 bases to trimming and J lost 3 bases, with 16 bases between them. Germline values: CDR1 DFQATT, CDR2 SNEGSKA (reference sequence). The CDR3 is made up of 14 amino acids. This CDR3 is CSAWTGQSDTEAFF. The CDR3 DNA reads as TGCAGTGCTTGGACGGGTCAGTCTGACACTGAAGCTTTCTTT.

This clonotype was counted ten times or more. This rearrangement joins TRBV5-1 to TRBJ1-2; D may be TRBD1 (6 bases). This CDR3 is 14 amino acids long. V lost 4 bases and J lost 6, with 16 bases in between. Germline V lookup: CDR1 SGHRS, CDR2 YFSETQ. The CDR3 DNA reads TGCGCCAGCAGCCGGACAGATAGAGGGGATGGCTACACCTTC. Amino acids: CASSRTDRGDGYTF.

This clonotype was observed at least ten times. The J gene is TRBJ1-2, the V gene TRBV5-1; D is uncertain. CDR1 and CDR2 (germline): SGHRS, YFSETQ. This CDR3 comprises 14 residues. V lost 3 bases and J 8 bases, leaving 17 bases between the germline ends. CDR3 bases: TGCGCCAGCAGCTCGGTAAACATCCCCGGGGGCTACACCTTC. It specifies CASSSVNIPGGYTF.

This clonotype was counted ten times or more. The chain joins TRBV7-9 to TRBJ1-2, with no clear D. The CDR3 is made up of 13 amino acids. The germline V and J ends were trimmed by 5 bases and 1 base, with 8 bases remaining between them. In germline, CDR1 is SEHNR, CDR2 FQNEAQ (reference sequence). The CDR3 protein is CASSLTDNYGYTF. The CDR3, as DNA: TGTGCCAGCAGCCTTACGGATAACTATGGCTACACCTTC.

This clonotype has a handful of counts. The CDR3 spells CASSLTGQGRKLFF. The CDR3 bases are TGTGCCAGCAGTCTTACGGGACAGGGGCGAAAACTGTTTTTT. V usage is TRBV12-3 or TRBV12-4 and J usage is TRBJ1-4; 10 bases align to TRBD1. There are 14 residues in the CDR3. V shed 5 bases, J shed 10 bases, and the junction held 7 bases outside the gene matches.

This clonotype was detected many times. V and J are TRBV12-3 or TRBV12-4 and TRBJ2-2, with 9 bases fitting TRBD1. The ends lost 0 bases at V and 7 bases at J; junction bases unmatched: 9. This CDR3 is built from 17 residues. The CDR3 reads CASSLAPTGGGSGELFF. For the CDR3, the DNA is TGTGCCAGCAGTTTAGCCCCGACAGGGGGAGGTAGCGGGGAGCTGTTTTTT.

This clonotype was seen many times. J is TRBJ1-2 and V is TRBV15, with TRBD1 matching over 7 bases. This CDR3 contains 15 residues. The junction had 8 bases not matched to a gene; V was cut back by 0 bases and J by 7 bases. CDR1 is LNHNV and CDR2 is YYDKDF in the germline V gene (reference sequence). The CDR3 loop is CATSRENRGGSGYTF. CDR3 in DNA: TGTGCCACCAGCAGAGAAAACAGGGGAGGAAGTGGCTACACCTTC.